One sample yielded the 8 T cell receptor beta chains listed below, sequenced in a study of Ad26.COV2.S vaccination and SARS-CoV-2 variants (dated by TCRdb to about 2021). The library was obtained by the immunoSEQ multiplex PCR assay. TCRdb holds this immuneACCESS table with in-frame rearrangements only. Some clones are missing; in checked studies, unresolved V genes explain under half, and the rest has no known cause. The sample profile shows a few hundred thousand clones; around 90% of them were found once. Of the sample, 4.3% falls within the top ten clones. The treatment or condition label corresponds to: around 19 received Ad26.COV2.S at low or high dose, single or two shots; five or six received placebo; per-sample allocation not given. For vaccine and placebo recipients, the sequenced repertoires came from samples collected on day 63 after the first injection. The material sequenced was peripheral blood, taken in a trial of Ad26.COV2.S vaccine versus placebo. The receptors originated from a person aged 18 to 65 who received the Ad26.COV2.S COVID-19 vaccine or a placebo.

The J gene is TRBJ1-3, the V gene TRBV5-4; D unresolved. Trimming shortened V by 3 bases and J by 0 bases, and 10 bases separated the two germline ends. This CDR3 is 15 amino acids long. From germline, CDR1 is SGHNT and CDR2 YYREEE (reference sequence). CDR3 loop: CASSYRKSSGNTIYF. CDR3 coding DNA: TGTGCCAGCAGCTATAGGAAGAGCTCTGGAAACACCATATATTTT.

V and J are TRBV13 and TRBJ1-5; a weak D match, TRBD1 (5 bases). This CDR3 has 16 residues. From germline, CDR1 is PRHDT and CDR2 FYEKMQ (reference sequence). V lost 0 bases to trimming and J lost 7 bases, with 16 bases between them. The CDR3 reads CASSLGRLGEEQPQHF. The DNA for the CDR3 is TGTGCCAGCAGCTTAGGTCGATTAGGGGAAGAACAGCCCCAGCATTTT.

CDR3 sequence reads: CASSGTGLAGDMTDTQYF. CDR3 nucleotides: TGTGCCAGCAGCGGAACGGGACTAGCGGGAGATATGACAGATACGCAGTATTTT. J is TRBJ2-3 and V is TRBV5-6, with 14 bases aligning to TRBD2. V lost 4 bases to trimming and J lost 3 bases; unmatched junction nucleotides: 10. The CDR3 loop spans 18 amino acids. Germline CDR1 reads SGHDT; CDR2 reads YYEEEE.

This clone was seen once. The CDR3 reads CASSADTYPYEQYF. As DNA, the CDR3 is TGTGCCAGCAGTGCAGACACCTATCCCTACGAGCAGTACTTC. V usage is TRBV25-1 and J usage is TRBJ2-7; no definite D call. The CDR3 has 14 amino acids. V gave up 4 bases and J gave up 2 bases, with 12 bases separating them. The germline V gene has CDR1 MGHDK and CDR2 SYGVNS.

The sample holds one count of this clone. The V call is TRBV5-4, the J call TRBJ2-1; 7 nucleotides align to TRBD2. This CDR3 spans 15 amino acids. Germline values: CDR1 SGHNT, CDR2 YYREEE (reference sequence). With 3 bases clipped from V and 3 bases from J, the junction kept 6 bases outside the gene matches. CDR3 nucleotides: TGTGCCAGCAGCTCGGAGCGGGATAGCTACAATGAGCAGTTCTTC. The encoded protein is CASSSERDSYNEQFF.

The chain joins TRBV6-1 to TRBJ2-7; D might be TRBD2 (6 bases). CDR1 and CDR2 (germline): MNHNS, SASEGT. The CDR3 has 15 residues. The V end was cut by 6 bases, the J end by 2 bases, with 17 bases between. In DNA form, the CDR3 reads TGTGCCAGCAGGGCACTCCGGGACTCAACCTACGAGCAGTACTTC. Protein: CASRALRDSTYEQYF.

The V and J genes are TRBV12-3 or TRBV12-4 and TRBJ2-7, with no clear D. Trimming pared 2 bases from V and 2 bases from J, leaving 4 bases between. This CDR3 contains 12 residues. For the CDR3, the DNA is TGTGCCAGCAGTTTATCTCCCTACGAGCAGTACTTC. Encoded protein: CASSLSPYEQYF.

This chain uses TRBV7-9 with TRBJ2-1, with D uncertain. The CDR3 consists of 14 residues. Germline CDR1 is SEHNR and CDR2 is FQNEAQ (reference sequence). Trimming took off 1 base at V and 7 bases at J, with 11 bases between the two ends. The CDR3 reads CASSLVVRGNEQFF. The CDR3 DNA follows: TGTGCCAGCAGCTTAGTCGTTCGAGGTAATGAGCAGTTCTTC. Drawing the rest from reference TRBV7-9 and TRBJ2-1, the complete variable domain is DTGVSQNPRHKITKRGQNVTFRCDPISEHNRLYWYRQTLGQGPEFLTYFQNEAQLEKSRLLSDRFSAERPKGSFSTLEIQRTEQGDSAMYLCASSLVVRGNEQFFGPGTRLTVL.